The sequence of this TCR beta chain was determined in a study of regulatory T cells in long-lasting Graves disease. This clonotype has only a few counts. Combining iRepertoire HTBI primers with Arm-PCR of CDR3 regions, the authors built TCR beta libraries. TCRdb used MiXCR to reprocess the multiplex PCR reads, holding one entry per CDR3 protein. The data hold roughly 400,000 distinct CDR3 sequences, with about 15% observed a single time. The time point here: newly diagnosed GD, antithyroid drugs for less than 3 months. Extracted RNA from PBMCs served as the source of the TCR library. CDR3 length: 11 residues. The V and J ends lost 8 bases and 5 bases respectively, with 7 bases between them. CDR1 and CDR2 from the germline V gene are SGHVS and FQNEAQ. A further study also used this sample, focusing on T cells in Graves' hyperthyroidism and ophthalmopathy.

This material consisted of peripheral blood mononuclear cells (PBMCs), taken at new diagnosis, from a patient treated with antithyroid drugs. The TCR sequence derives from a woman in her thirties or forties with Graves disease. The J gene is TRBJ2-1, the V gene TRBV7-8; D unresolved. CDR3 residues: CASEVDNEQFF. In nucleotides, the CDR3 is TGTGCCAGCGAAGTGGACAATGAGCAGTTCTTC.